These 3 T cell receptor beta chains originate from one sample sequenced in a study of blood T cell repertoires in COVID-19. Profiling relied on immunoSEQ multiplex PCR, and the TCRdb table lists in-frame clones only, not all of them. The table includes approximately 480,000 clones, 85% to 90% detected once. Specimen: peripheral blood. The receptor source for this set is a man between 18 and 35 years old with COVID-19, enrolled during active disease.

This clone was seen a few times. The chain has TRBV19 and TRBJ1-3, with D perhaps matching TRBD1 (5 bases). CDR3 length: 14 residues. Germline V gene data show CDR1 as LNHDA and CDR2 as SQIVND (reference sequence). Trimming shortened V by 6 bases and J by 0 bases, and 9 bases separated the two germline ends. This chain's CDR3 is CASRTGHSGNTIYF. For the CDR3, the DNA is TGTGCCAGTAGAACAGGTCACTCTGGAAACACCATATATTTT.

The rearrangement joins TRBV18 to TRBJ1-3, with 8 bases matching TRBD1. The CDR3 runs to 15 residues. Trimming took 3 bases from V and 5 from J; bases not matched to a gene: 6. Germline values: CDR1 KGHSH, CDR2 LQKENI. CDR3 protein: CASSPPGQGRNTIYF. In DNA, the CDR3 is TGTGCCAGCTCACCGCCTGGACAGGGAAGAAACACCATATATTTT.

This sequence joins TRBV29-1 and TRBJ2-7; 10 nucleotides align to TRBD1. The ends lost 0 bases at V and 3 bases at J; junction bases unmatched: 11. CDR3 size: 17 residues. Looked up from germline, CDR1 is SQVTM and CDR2 is ANQGSEA. The CDR3 nucleotides read TGCAGCGTTGAAGATTCTCTCCTGGGACAGGGGAACTACGAGCAGTACTTC. Its translation: CSVEDSLLGQGNYEQYF.